Sample share makes the clone carrying this T cell receptor (delta chain) large. In the same sample, other DNA sequences code for this CDR3. TCRdb applied CATT to the RT-PCR reads for clone calling. The table has over a thousand delta-chain clones, about 26% seen once. CDR1 and CDR2 (germline): GEAIGNYY, EKD. V was pared by 3 bases and J by 3 bases, with 16 bases between. This CDR3 spans 15 amino acids. These data come from a study of gamma-delta T cells after stem cell transplantation. The sample taken for sequencing was gamma-delta T cells. The clonotype was recovered from a human donor. It is not recorded whose cells these are; they may come from a transplant donor. The chain is built from TRDV2 and TRDJ1, with D perhaps TRDD3 (6 bases). The CDR3 reads CACDPWGPVPDKLIF. The CDR3 nucleotides are TGTGCCTGTGACCCTTGGGGGCCAGTGCCCGATAAACTCATCTTT.